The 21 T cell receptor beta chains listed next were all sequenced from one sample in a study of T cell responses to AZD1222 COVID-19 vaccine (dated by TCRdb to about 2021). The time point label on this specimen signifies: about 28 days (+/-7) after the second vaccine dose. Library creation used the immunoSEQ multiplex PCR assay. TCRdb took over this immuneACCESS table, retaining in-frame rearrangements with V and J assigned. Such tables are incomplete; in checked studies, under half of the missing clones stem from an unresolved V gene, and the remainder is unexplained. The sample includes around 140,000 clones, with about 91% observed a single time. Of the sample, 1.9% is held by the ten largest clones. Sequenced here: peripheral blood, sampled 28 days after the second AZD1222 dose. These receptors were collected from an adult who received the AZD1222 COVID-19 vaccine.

The CDR3 loop is CASSFWGRDTGELFF. The DNA of the CDR3 is TGTGCCAGCAGCTTTTGGGGGCGGGACACCGGGGAGCTGTTTTTT. The chain employs TRBV5-6 and TRBJ2-2; tentatively, D is TRBD1 (6 bases). Trimming took off 2 bases at V and 3 bases at J, with 11 bases between the two ends. The CDR3 sequence is 15 residues long. Per germline, CDR1 SGHDT and CDR2 YYEEEE.

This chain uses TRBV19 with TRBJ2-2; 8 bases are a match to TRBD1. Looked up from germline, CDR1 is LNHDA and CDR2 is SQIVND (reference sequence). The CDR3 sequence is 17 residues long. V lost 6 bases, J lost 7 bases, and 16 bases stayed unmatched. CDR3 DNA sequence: TGTGCCAGTAGCCCCGGAGACAGGGGAGCCTGGGGCGGGGAGCTGTTTTTT. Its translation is CASSPGDRGAWGGELFF.

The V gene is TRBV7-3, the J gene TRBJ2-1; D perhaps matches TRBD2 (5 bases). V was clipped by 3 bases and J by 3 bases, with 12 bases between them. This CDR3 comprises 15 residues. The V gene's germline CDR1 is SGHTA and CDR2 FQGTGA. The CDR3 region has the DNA TGTGCCAGCAGCTTGGGTATAGGAGGCTACAATGAGCAGTTCTTC. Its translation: CASSLGIGGYNEQFF.

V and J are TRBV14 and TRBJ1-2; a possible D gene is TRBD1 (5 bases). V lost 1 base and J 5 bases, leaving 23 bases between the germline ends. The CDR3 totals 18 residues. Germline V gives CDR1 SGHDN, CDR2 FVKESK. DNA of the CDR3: TGTGCCAGCAGCCAAGGGCTAGGGGCCGGTATGTCATGGTATGGCTACACCTTC. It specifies CASSQGLGAGMSWYGYTF.

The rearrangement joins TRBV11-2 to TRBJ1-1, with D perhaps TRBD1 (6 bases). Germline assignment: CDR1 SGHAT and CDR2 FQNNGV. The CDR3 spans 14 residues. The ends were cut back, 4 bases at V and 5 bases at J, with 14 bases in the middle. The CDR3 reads CASSSPRGGTEAFF. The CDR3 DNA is TGTGCCAGCAGCTCCCCGAGAGGGGGGACTGAAGCTTTCTTT.

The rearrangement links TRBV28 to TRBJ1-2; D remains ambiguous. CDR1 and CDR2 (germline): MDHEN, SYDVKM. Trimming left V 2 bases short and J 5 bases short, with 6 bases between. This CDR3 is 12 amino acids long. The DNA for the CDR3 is TGTGCCAGCAGTTTAAAAGGGTATGGCTACACCTTC. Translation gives CASSLKGYGYTF.

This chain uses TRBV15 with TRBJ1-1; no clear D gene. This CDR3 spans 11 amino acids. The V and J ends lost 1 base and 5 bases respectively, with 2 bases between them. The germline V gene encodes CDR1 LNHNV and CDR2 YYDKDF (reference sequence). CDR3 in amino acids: CATSRATEAFF. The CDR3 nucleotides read TGTGCCACCAGCAGAGCAACTGAAGCTTTCTTT.

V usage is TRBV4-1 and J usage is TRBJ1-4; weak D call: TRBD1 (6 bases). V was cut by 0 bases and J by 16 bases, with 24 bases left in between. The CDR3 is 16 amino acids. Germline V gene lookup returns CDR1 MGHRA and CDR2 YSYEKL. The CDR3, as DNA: TGCGCCAGCAGCCAAGAGGCCCCGGAAAGCTCCAGGGGAGCGTTTTTT. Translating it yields CASSQEAPESSRGAFF.

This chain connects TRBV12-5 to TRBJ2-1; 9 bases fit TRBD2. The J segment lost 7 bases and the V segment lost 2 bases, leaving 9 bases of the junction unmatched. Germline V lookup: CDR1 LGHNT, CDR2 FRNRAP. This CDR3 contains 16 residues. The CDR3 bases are TGTGCTAGTGGTTTGAGACTAGCGGTCACCGCTAATGAGCAGTTCTTC. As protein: CASGLRLAVTANEQFF.

CDR3 in DNA: TGTGCCAGCAGCCGAGGGGGCAGAGCTAATGAAAAACTGTTTTTT. It yields the protein CASSRGGRANEKLFF. This chain joins TRBV7-9 and TRBJ1-4, with 7 bases matching TRBD1. Germline CDR1 SEHNR, CDR2 FQNEAQ (reference sequence). V trimming: 5 bases; J trimming: 3 bases; junction bases outside the gene matches: 6. This CDR3 is 15 amino acids long.

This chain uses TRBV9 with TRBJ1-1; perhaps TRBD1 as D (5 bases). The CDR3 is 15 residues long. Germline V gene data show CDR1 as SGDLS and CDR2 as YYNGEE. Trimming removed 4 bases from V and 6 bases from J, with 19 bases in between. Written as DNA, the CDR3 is TGTGCCAGCAGCCCCAAGGGGACCCCTGGCGCTGAAGCTTTCTTT. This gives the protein CASSPKGTPGAEAFF.

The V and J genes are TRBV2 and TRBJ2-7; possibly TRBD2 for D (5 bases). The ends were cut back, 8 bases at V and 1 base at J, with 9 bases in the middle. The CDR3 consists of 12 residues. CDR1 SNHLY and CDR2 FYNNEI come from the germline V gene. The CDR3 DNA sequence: TGTGCCAGCGCGGGTGGGTCCTACGAGCAGTACTTC. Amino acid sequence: CASAGGSYEQYF.

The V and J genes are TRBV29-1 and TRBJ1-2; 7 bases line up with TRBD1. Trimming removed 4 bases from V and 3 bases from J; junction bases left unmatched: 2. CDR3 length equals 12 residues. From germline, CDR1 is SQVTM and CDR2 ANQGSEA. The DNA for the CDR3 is TGCAGCGTTGGAGACAGGGACTATGGCTACACCTTC. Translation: CSVGDRDYGYTF.

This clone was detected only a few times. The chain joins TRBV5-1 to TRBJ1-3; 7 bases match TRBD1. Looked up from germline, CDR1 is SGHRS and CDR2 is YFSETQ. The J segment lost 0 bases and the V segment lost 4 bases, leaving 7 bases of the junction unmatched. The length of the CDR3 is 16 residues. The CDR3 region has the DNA TGCGCCAGCAGCACTTCGACAGGGAACTCTGGAAACACCATATATTTT. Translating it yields CASSTSTGNSGNTIYF.

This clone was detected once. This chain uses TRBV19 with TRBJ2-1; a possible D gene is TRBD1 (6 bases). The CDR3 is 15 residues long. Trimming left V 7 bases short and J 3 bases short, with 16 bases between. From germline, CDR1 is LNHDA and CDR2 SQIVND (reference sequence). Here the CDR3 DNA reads TGTGCCAGTACCTCCCAGGGGACGTACTACAATGAGCAGTTCTTC. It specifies CASTSQGTYYNEQFF.

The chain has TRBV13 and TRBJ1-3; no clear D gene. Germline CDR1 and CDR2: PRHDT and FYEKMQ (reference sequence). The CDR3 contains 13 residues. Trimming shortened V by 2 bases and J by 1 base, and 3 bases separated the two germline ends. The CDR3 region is CASSLTSGNTIYF. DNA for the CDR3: TGTGCCAGCAGCTTAACGTCTGGAAACACCATATATTTT.

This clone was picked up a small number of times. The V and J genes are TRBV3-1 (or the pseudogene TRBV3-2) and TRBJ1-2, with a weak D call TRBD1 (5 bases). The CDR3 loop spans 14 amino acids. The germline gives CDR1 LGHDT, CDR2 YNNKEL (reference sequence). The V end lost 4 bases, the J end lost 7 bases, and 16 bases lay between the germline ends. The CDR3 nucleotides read TGTGCCAGCAGCCCCAGGGAAAGGGGAACTGGCTACACCTTC. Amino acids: CASSPRERGTGYTF.

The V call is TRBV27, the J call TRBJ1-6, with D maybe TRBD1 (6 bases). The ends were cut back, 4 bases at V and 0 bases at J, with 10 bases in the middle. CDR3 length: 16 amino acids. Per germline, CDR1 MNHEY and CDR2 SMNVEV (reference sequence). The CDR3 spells CASSSTGYSYNSPLHF. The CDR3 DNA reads TGTGCCAGCAGTTCGACAGGATACTCCTATAATTCACCCCTCCACTTT.

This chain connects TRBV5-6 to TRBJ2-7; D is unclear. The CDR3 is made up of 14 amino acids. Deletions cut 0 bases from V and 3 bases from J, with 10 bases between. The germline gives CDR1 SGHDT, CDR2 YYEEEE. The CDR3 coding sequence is TGTGCCAGCAGCTTGGGCAGGAGTAACTACGAGCAGTACGTC. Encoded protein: CASSLGRSNYEQYV.

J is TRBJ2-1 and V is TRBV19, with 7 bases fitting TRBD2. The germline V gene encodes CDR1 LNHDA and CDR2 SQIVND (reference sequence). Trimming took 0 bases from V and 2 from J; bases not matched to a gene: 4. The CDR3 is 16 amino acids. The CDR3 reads CASSIDSGIPYNEQFF. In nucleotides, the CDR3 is TGTGCCAGTAGTATAGACAGCGGGATTCCCTACAATGAGCAGTTCTTC.

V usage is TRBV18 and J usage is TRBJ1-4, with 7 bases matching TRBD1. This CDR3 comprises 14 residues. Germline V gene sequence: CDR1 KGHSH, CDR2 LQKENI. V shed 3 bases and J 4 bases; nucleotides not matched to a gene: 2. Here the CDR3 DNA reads TGTGCCAGCTCACCGGACAGGAGTAATGAAAAACTGTTTTTT. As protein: CASSPDRSNEKLFF.